This T cell receptor beta chain was recovered during a study of blood T cell repertoires in COVID-19. Study-level information: Material from acute and convalescent COVID-19 was sourced from the United States, Italy and Spain. Sources were T cells, B-cell-depleted T cells, or PBMCs; the material itself was cDNA or gDNA.

Germline CDR1 and CDR2: SGDLS and YYNGEE. Trimming shortened V by 4 bases and J by 8 bases, and 15 bases separated the two germline ends. The CDR3 is made up of 13 amino acids. Per the authors' pipeline: Using reference gene primer amplification, nucleated cell counts were estimated. The method was immunoSEQ multiplex PCR; TCRdb's version includes in-frame clones alone and lacks a portion of them. Clone size and the V and J calls come from that table; the DNA yielded D and trimming. The sample contains 200,000 to 250,000 clones, approximately 91% of which appear only once. V is TRBV9 and J is TRBJ1-2; D gene uncertain. The TCR was taken from a man in his fifties or sixties who had recovered from COVID-19. Input material: peripheral blood. The CDR3 region has the DNA TGTGCCAGCAGCCCCACCCAATCAGCGGGCTACACCTTC. This encodes CASSPTQSAGYTF. Using reference TRBV9 and TRBJ1-2 for the parts outside the CDR3, the full variable domain is DSGVTQTPKHLITATGQRVTLRCSPRSGDLSVYWYQQSLDQGLQFLIQYYNGEERAKGNILERFSAQQFPDLHSELNLSSLELGDSALYFCASSPTQSAGYTFGSGTRLTVV.